A selection of T cell receptor beta chains follows, all from one sample in a study of neurological immune-mediated disorders. TCRdb recomputed calls from the 5' RACE reads with MiXCR, one row per CDR3 protein. This sample yields 35,000 to 50,000 distinct CDR3 sequences, of which more than 2% are seen a single time; nearly 2.5% belongs to the top ten. The material sequenced was PBMCs. The source is a man aged 45 to 65 with multiple sclerosis. Both conserved end residues are part of each CDR3. D genes are given only for firm matches.

j_gene: TRBJ2-7
d_gene: TRBD1
v_gene: TRBV20-1
CDR3aa: CSARDITGGIYEQYF

j_gene: TRBJ1-1
d_gene: TRBD1
v_gene: TRBV18
CDR3aa: CASSEGQGSHTEAFF

j_gene: TRBJ2-1
d_gene: TRBD1
v_gene: TRBV5-5
CDR3aa: CASSSELTGVNEQFF

j_gene: TRBJ2-1
d_gene: .
v_gene: TRBV7-9
CDR3aa: CASSLGLSYNEQFF

j_gene: TRBJ2-3
d_gene: .
v_gene: TRBV5-1
CDR3aa: CASSLADTQYF

j_gene: TRBJ2-3
d_gene: .
v_gene: TRBV9
CDR3aa: CASSVALKDTQYF

j_gene: TRBJ2-1
d_gene: .
v_gene: TRBV20-1
CDR3aa: CSATNGGPGNEQFF

j_gene: TRBJ2-6
d_gene: .
v_gene: TRBV20-1
CDR3aa: CSASDRPISGANVLTF

j_gene: TRBJ1-2
d_gene: .
v_gene: TRBV3-1
CDR3aa: CASTNYDYGYTF

j_gene: TRBJ1-5
d_gene: .
v_gene: TRBV28
CDR3aa: CASRGQFNQPQNF

j_gene: TRBJ1-1
d_gene: .
v_gene: TRBV20-1
CDR3aa: CSARPGGEAFF

j_gene: TRBJ2-3
d_gene: .
v_gene: TRBV5-1
CDR3aa: CASTSLRDSGDTQYF

j_gene: TRBJ1-1
d_gene: .
v_gene: TRBV20-1
CDR3aa: CSARQVGMNTEAFF

j_gene: TRBJ1-5
d_gene: .
v_gene: TRBV7-6
CDR3aa: CASSLGGLNQPQHF

j_gene: TRBJ2-1
d_gene: TRBD1
v_gene: TRBV12-3/TRBV12-4
CDR3aa: CASRSTGSSYNEQFF

j_gene: TRBJ2-3
d_gene: .
v_gene: TRBV12-3/TRBV12-4
CDR3aa: CASSLFQSDTQYF

j_gene: TRBJ1-5
d_gene: .
v_gene: TRBV10-2
CDR3aa: CASTQGPGQPQNF